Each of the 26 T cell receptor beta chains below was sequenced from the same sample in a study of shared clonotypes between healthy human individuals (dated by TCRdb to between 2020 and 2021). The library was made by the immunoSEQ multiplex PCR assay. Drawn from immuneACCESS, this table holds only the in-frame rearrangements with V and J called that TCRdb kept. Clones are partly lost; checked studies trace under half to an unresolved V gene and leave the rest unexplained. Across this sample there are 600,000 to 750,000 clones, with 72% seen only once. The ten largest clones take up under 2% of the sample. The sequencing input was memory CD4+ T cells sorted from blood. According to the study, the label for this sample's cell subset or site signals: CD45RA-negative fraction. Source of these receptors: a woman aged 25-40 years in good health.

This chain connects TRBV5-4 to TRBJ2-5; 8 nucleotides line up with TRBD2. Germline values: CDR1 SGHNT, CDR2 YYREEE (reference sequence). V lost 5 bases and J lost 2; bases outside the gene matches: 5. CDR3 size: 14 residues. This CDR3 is CASSRAGVQETQYF. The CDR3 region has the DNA TGTGCCAGCAGTCGAGCGGGAGTTCAAGAGACCCAGTACTTC. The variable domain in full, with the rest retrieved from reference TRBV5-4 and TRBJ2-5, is ETGVTQSPTHLIKTRGQQVTLRCSSQSGHNTVSWYQQALGQGPQFIFQYYREEENGRGNFPPRFSGLQFPNYSSELNVNALELDDSALYLCASSRAGVQETQYFGPGTRLLVL.

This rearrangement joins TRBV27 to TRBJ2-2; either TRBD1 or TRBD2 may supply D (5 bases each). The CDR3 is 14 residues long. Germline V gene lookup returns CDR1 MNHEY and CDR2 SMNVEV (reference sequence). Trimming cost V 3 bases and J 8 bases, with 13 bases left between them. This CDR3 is CASSFASREGELFF. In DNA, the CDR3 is TGTGCCAGCAGTTTTGCGTCCAGGGAGGGGGAGCTGTTTTTT.

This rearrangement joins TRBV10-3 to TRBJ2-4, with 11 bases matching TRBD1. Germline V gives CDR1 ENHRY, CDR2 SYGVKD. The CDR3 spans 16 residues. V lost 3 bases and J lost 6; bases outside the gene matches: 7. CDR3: CAISERGQGGRNIQYF. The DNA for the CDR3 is TGTGCCATCAGTGAAAGGGGACAGGGGGGACGAAACATTCAGTACTTC.

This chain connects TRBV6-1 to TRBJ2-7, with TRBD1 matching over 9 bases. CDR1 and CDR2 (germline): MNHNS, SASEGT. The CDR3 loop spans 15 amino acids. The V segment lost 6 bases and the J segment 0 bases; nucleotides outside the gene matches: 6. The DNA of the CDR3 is TGTGCCAGCAGCCCCAGACAGGGGGTCTCCTACGAGCAGTACTTC. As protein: CASSPRQGVSYEQYF.

The CDR3 is CASSSTGGGETQYF. The CDR3 DNA reads as TGCGCCAGCAGCTCAACAGGGGGAGGGGAGACCCAGTACTTC. This chain links TRBV5-1 with TRBJ2-5, with D perhaps matching TRBD1 (8 bases). This CDR3 is built from 14 residues. From germline, CDR1 is SGHRS and CDR2 YFSETQ. V lost 3 bases, J lost 5 bases, and 14 bases lay in between.

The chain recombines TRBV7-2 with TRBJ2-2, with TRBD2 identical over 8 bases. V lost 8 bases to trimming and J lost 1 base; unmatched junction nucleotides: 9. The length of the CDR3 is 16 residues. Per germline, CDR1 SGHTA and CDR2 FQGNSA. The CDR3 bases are TGTGCCAGCTCGGGGGTGGGGACTAGGAACACCGGGGAGCTGTTTTTT. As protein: CASSGVGTRNTGELFF. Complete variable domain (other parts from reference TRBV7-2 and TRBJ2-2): GAGVSQSPSNKVTEKGKDVELRCDPISGHTALYWYRQSLGQGLEFLIYFQGNSAPDKSGLPSDRFSAERTGGSVSTLTIQRTQQEDSAVYLCASSGVGTRNTGELFFGEGSRLTVL.

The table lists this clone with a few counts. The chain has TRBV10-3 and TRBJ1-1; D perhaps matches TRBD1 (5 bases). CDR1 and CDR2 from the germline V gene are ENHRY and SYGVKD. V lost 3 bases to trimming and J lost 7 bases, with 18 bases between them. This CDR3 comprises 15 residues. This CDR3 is CAISETQGNNHEAFF. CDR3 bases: TGTGCCATCAGTGAAACGCAGGGAAATAATCATGAAGCTTTCTTT.

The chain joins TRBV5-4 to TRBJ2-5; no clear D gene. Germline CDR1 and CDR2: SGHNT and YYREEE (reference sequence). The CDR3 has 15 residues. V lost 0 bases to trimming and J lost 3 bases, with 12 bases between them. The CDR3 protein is CASSLVARRKETQYF. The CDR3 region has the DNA TGTGCCAGCAGCTTGGTGGCGAGAAGAAAAGAGACCCAGTACTTC.

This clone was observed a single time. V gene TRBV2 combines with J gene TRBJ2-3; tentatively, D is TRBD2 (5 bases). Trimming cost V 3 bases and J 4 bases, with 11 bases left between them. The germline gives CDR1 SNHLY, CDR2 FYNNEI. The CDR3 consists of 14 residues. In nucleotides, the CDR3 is TGTGCCAGCAGTGACGAGGGAACCCCAGATACGCAGTATTTT. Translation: CASSDEGTPDTQYF. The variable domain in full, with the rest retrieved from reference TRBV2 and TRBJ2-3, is EPEVTQTPSHQVTQMGQEVILRCVPISNHLYFYWYRQILGQKVEFLVSFYNNEISEKSEIFDDQFSVERPDGSNFTLKIRSTKLEDSAMYFCASSDEGTPDTQYFGPGTRLTVL.

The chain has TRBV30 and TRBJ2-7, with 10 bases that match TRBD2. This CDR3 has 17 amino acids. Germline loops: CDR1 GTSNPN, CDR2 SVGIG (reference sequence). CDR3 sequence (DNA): TGTGCTCGGGAAGGGCCTAGCGGGAGAGGGGGTATGTACGAGCAGTACTTC. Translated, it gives CAREGPSGRGGMYEQYF.

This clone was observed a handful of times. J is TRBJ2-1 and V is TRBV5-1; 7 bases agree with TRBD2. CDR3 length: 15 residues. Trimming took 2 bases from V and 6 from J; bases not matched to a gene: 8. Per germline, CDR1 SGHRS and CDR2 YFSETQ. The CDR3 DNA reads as TGCGCCAGCAGCTTTTCTGCGGGAGATGTCAATGAGCAGTTCTTC. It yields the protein CASSFSAGDVNEQFF.

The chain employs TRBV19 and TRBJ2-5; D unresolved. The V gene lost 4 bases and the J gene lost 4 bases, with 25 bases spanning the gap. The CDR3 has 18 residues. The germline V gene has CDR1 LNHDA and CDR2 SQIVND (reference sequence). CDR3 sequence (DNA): TGTGCCAGTAGTAAGGGCTGGAAGGCCAAAACGGGCTCAGAGACCCAGTACTTC. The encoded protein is CASSKGWKAKTGSETQYF.

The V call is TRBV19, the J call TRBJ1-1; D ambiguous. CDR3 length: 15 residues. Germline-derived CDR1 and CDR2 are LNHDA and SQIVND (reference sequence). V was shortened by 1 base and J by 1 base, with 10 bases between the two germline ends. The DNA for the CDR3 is TGTGCCAGTAGTATAGCGGGCAGTGGGAACACTGAAGCTTTCTTT. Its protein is CASSIAGSGNTEAFF.

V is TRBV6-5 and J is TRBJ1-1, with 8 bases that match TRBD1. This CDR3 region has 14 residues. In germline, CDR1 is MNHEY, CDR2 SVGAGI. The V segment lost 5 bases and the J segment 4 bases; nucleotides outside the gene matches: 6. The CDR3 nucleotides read TGTGCCAGCAGTCAAGCAGGGGGCGGCACTGAAGCTTTCTTT. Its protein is CASSQAGGGTEAFF.

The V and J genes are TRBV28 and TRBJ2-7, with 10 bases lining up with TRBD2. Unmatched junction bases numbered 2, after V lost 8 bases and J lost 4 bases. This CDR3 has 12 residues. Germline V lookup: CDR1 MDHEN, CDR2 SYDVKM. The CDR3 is CASRSGRYEQYF. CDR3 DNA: TGTGCCAGCCGTAGCGGGAGGTACGAGCAGTACTTC.

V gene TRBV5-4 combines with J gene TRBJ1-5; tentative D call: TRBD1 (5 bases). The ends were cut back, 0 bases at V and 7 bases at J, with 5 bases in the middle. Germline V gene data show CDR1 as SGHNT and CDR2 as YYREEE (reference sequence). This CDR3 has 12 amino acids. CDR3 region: CASSLGDQPQHF. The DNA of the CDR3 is TGTGCCAGCAGCTTGGGGGACCAGCCCCAGCATTTT. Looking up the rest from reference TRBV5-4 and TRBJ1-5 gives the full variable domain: ETGVTQSPTHLIKTRGQQVTLRCSSQSGHNTVSWYQQALGQGPQFIFQYYREEENGRGNFPPRFSGLQFPNYSSELNVNALELDDSALYLCASSLGDQPQHFGDGTRLSIL.

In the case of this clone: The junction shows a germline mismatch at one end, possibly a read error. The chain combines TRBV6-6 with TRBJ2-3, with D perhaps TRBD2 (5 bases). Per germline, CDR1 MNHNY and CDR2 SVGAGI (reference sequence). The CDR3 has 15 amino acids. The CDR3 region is CASSDSPGSTDTQYF. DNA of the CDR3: TGTGCCAGCAGTGACTCCCCGGGGAGCACAGATACGCAGTATTTT.

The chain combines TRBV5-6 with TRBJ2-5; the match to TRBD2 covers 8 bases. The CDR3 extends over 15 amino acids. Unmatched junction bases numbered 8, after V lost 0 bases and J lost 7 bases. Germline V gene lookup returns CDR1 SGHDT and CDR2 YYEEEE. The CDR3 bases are TGTGCCAGCAGCTTGGAGGGACTAGTATTTGCGACCCAGTACTTC. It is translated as CASSLEGLVFATQYF.

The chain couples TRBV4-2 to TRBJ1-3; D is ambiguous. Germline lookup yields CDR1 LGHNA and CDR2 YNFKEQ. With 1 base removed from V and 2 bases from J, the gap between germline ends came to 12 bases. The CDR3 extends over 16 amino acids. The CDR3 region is CASSQVGQLPGNTIYF. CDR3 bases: TGTGCCAGCAGCCAAGTCGGGCAGCTTCCTGGAAACACCATATATTTT.

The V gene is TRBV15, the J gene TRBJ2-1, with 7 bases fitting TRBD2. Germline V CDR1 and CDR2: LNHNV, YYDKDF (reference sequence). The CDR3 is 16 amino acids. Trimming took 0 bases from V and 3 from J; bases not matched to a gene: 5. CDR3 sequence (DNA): TGTGCCACCAGCAGAGATAGGGCTAGCGGCTACAATGAGCAGTTCTTC. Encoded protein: CATSRDRASGYNEQFF.

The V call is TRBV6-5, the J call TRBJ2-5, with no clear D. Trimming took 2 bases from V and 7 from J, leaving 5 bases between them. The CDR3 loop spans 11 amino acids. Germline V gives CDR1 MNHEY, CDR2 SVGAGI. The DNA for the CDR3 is TGTGCCAGCAGTTACCTTGGGACCCAGTACTTC. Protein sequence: CASSYLGTQYF.

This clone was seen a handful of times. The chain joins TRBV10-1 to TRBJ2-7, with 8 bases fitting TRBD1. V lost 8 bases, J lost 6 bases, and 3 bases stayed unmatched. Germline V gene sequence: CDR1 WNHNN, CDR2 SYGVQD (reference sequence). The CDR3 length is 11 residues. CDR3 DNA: TGCGCCAGCGGACAGGGTAGCGAGCAGTACTTC. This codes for CASGQGSEQYF.

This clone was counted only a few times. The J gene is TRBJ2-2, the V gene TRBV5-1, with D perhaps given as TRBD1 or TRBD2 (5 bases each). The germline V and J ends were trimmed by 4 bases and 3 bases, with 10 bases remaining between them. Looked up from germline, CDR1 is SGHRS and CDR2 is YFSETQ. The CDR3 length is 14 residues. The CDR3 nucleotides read TGCGCCAGCAGCCAAGGGACCGACACCGGGGAGCTGTTTTTT. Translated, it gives CASSQGTDTGELFF.

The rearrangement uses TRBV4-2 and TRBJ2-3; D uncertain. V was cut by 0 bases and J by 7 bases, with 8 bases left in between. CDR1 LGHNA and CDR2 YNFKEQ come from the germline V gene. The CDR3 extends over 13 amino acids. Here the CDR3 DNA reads TGTGCCAGCAGCCAAGATTCTTCACATACGCAGTATTTT. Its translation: CASSQDSSHTQYF.

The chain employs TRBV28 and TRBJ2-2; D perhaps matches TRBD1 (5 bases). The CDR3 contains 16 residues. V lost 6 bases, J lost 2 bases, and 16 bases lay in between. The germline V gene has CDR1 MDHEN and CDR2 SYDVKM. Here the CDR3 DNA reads TGTGCCAGCAGGCCCCGGTTGGGGCTTAACACCGGGGAGCTGTTTTTT. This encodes CASRPRLGLNTGELFF.

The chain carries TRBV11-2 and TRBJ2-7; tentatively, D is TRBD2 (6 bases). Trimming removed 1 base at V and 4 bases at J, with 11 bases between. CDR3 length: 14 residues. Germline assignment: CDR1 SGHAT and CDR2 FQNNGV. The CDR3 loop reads CASSLGLANYEQYF. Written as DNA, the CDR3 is TGTGCCAGCAGCTTAGGGCTAGCGAATTACGAGCAGTACTTC.